Presented here are 23 T cell receptor beta chains from one specimen sequenced in a study of Tregs in tolerant kidney transplant recipients. Their recognized antigens are unknown. Here immunoSEQ multiplex PCR was the method, and the copy in TCRdb shows in-frame clones only, minus some. The data contain approximately 30,000 clones, about four fifths of them seen just once; the ten biggest clones take up 2% to 2.5%. Material for sequencing was Tregs from blood cultured with allogeneic cells. The receptors shown here come from a human donor in good health.

The V call is TRBV5-1, the J call TRBJ2-7; D assignment may be TRBD1 or TRBD2 (5 bases each). CDR1 is SGHRS and CDR2 is YFSETQ in the germline V gene. Between the trimmed V and J ends, which lost 0 bases and 7 bases, there was a span of 11 bases. CDR3 length: 13 residues. CDR3 coding DNA: TGCGCCAGCAGCTTGGCGGGTGAGGGGGAGCAGTACTTC. It translates to CASSLAGEGEQYF.

The V and J genes are TRBV5-1 and TRBJ1-4; no clear D gene. Germline V gene data show CDR1 as SGHRS and CDR2 as YFSETQ. V lost 4 bases and J lost 7, with 17 bases in between. CDR3 length: 15 residues. CDR3 region: CASSVGPRLIEKLFF. The CDR3 nucleotides are TGCGCCAGCAGCGTAGGACCCAGGTTGATTGAAAAACTGTTTTTT.

The V call is TRBV14, the J call TRBJ2-5; D gene unclear. This CDR3 region has 12 residues. V lost 3 bases to trimming and J lost 5 bases, with 7 bases between them. CDR1 and CDR2 from the germline V gene are SGHDN and FVKESK. Here the CDR3 DNA reads TGTGCCAGCAGCCATGGATGGGAGACCCAGTACTTC. Protein product: CASSHGWETQYF.

The genes are TRBV7-2 and TRBJ2-2; TRBD2 might be the D (6 bases). The CDR3 contains 14 residues. CDR1 is SGHTA, CDR2 FQGNSA, per germline. V was clipped by 7 bases and J by 0 bases, with 9 bases between them. The CDR3 loop is CASTPGANTGELFF. The CDR3 region has the DNA TGTGCCAGCACCCCGGGGGCGAACACCGGGGAGCTGTTTTTT.

The chain recombines TRBV30 with TRBJ2-7; D unresolved. The CDR3 extends over 15 amino acids. V was clipped by 0 bases and J by 1 base, with 13 bases between them. Germline-derived CDR1 and CDR2 are GTSNPN and SVGIG (reference sequence). The CDR3 DNA follows: TGTGCCTGGAGTGTAGGGCGCCGTAGTTCCTACGAGCAGTACTTC. As protein: CAWSVGRRSSYEQYF.

This clone came up a few times. V usage is TRBV19 and J usage is TRBJ2-2; D gene uncertain. Germline V lookup: CDR1 LNHDA, CDR2 SQIVND (reference sequence). This CDR3 has 13 amino acids. V was clipped by 3 bases and J by 3 bases, with 5 bases between them. CDR3 in DNA: TGTGCCAGTAGTATTAGGGACACCGGGGAGCTGTTTTTT. As protein: CASSIRDTGELFF.

This clone has only one observation. For the CDR3, the DNA is TGTGCCAGCAGCCAAGATAGTAGGGTAGACATTCAGTACTTC. As protein: CASSQDSRVDIQYF. The chain is built from TRBV4-2 and TRBJ2-4; D not certain. This CDR3 comprises 14 residues. Germline CDR1 LGHNA, CDR2 YNFKEQ. The ends were cut back, 0 bases at V and 8 bases at J, with 11 bases in the middle.

For the CDR3, the DNA is TGCGCCAGCAGCCCGCGAACCGACAGGGTTGGTGGCTACACCTTC. Its translation is CASSPRTDRVGGYTF. J is TRBJ1-2 and V is TRBV5-1; 7 bases are shared with TRBD1. The CDR3 is made up of 15 amino acids. V lost 4 bases, J lost 7 bases, and 13 bases stayed unmatched. Germline loops: CDR1 SGHRS, CDR2 YFSETQ.

The V call is TRBV20-1, the J call TRBJ2-7; 7 bases line up with TRBD2. Germline V gives CDR1 DFQATT, CDR2 SNEGSKA (reference sequence). CDR3 size: 11 residues. The J segment lost 2 bases and the V segment lost 8 bases, leaving 3 bases of the junction unmatched. The CDR3 sequence is CSYRGAYEQYF. In DNA form, the CDR3 reads TGCAGTTACCGGGGGGCCTACGAGCAGTACTTC.

A single count supports this clone. The rearrangement links TRBV19 to TRBJ2-1; D unclear. Trimming shortened V by 3 bases and J by 9 bases, and 12 bases separated the two germline ends. The CDR3 consists of 13 residues. The germline CDR1 and CDR2 sequences are LNHDA and SQIVND (reference sequence). This CDR3 is CASSMKGLGEQFF. The CDR3, as DNA: TGTGCCAGTAGTATGAAAGGGCTTGGTGAGCAGTTCTTC.

The gene calls are TRBV18 and TRBJ1-1; D is ambiguous. Deletions cut 3 bases from V and 5 bases from J, with 13 bases between. Germline CDR1 KGHSH, CDR2 LQKENI. The CDR3 loop spans 14 amino acids. The CDR3, as DNA: TGTGCCAGCTCACCTCCTCGGACGGGGACTGAAGCTTTCTTT. It encodes CASSPPRTGTEAFF.

The rearrangement joins TRBV7-2 to TRBJ1-5, with unresolved D. The CDR3 covers 15 residues. CDR1 is SGHTA, CDR2 FQGNSA, per germline. With 3 bases removed from V and 0 bases from J, the gap between germline ends came to 9 bases. CDR3 region: CASSLQPNSNQPQHF. The CDR3 nucleotides are TGTGCCAGCAGCTTGCAGCCTAATAGCAATCAGCCCCAGCATTTT.

The chain links TRBV18 to TRBJ1-1; D not resolved. Trimming shortened V by 3 bases and J by 1 base, and 18 bases separated the two germline ends. CDR1 is KGHSH, CDR2 LQKENI, per germline. This CDR3 has 17 residues. The CDR3, as DNA: TGTGCCAGCTCACCGGGTTCCTGGCTCCTGACGAACACTGAAGCTTTCTTT. It is translated as CASSPGSWLLTNTEAFF.

V usage is TRBV9 and J usage is TRBJ1-3; D is perhaps TRBD1 (6 bases). The germline V gene encodes CDR1 SGDLS and CDR2 YYNGEE. The CDR3 loop spans 16 amino acids. Trimming pared 2 bases from V and 1 base from J, leaving 13 bases between. For the CDR3, the DNA is TGTGCCAGCAGCGTGTCGACAGGCCCATCTGGAAACACCATATATTTT. This translates into CASSVSTGPSGNTIYF. Using reference TRBV9 and TRBJ1-3 for the parts outside the CDR3, the full variable domain is DSGVTQTPKHLITATGQRVTLRCSPRSGDLSVYWYQQSLDQGLQFLIQYYNGEERAKGNILERFSAQQFPDLHSELNLSSLELGDSALYFCASSVSTGPSGNTIYFGEGSWLTVV.

The V gene is TRBV29-1, the J gene TRBJ1-5, with a tentative D call TRBD1 (5 bases). In germline, CDR1 is SQVTM, CDR2 ANQGSEA. Deletions cut 6 bases from V and 0 bases from J, with 15 bases between. The CDR3 sequence is 15 residues long. The CDR3 coding sequence is TGCAGCGTCCCGGCGGGACCCTTTAGCAATCAGCCCCAGCATTTT. As protein: CSVPAGPFSNQPQHF. Together with reference TRBV29-1 and TRBJ1-5, the CDR3 gives the full variable domain: SAVISQKPSRDICQRGTSLTIQCQVDSQVTMMFWYRQQPGQSLTLIATANQGSEATYESGFVIDKFPISRPNLTFSTLTVSNMSPEDSSIYLCSVPAGPFSNQPQHFGDGTRLSIL.

This rearrangement joins TRBV6-6 to TRBJ1-4; D is uncertain. Germline V gene data show CDR1 as MNHNY and CDR2 as SVGAGI (reference sequence). V was clipped by 0 bases and J by 10 bases, with 12 bases between them. The CDR3 is 14 residues long. The CDR3 reads CASSYSQVSGKLFF. DNA of the CDR3: TGTGCCAGCAGTTACTCGCAGGTATCGGGAAAACTGTTTTTT.

V and J are TRBV29-1 and TRBJ2-5; TRBD2 is a possible D gene (6 bases). The germline V and J ends were trimmed by 6 bases and 1 base, with 21 bases remaining between them. The V gene's germline CDR1 is SQVTM and CDR2 ANQGSEA. There are 16 residues in the CDR3. In DNA, the CDR3 is TGCAGCGTGGACCTCTGGGGGAGGCCCTCCCAAGAGACCCAGTACTTC. Its protein product is CSVDLWGRPSQETQYF.

The rearrangement links TRBV10-3 to TRBJ1-1, with D perhaps TRBD1 (5 bases). Germline CDR1 reads ENHRY; CDR2 reads SYGVKD. Between the trimmed V and J ends, which lost 7 bases and 5 bases, there was a span of 11 bases. CDR3 length: 12 amino acids. CDR3 DNA: TGTGCCATCACCGGGAGGGGAACTGAAGCTTTCTTT. This codes for CAITGRGTEAFF.

V is TRBV6-6 and J is TRBJ1-3, with TRBD1 matching 7 bases. CDR1 is MNHNY and CDR2 is SVGAGI in the germline V gene (reference sequence). Trimming cost V 2 bases and J 0 bases; bases outside gene matches: 4. The length of the CDR3 is 16 residues. This CDR3 reads CASSYGTEISGNTIYF. As DNA, the CDR3 is TGTGCCAGCAGTTACGGGACAGAGATCTCTGGAAACACCATATATTTT.

Only a few counts were recorded for this clone. The chain carries TRBV6-5 and TRBJ1-1; 11 bases align to TRBD1. J was trimmed by 8 bases and V by 2 bases; bases with no gene match: 4. The germline V gene encodes CDR1 MNHEY and CDR2 SVGAGI. The CDR3 length is 14 residues. CDR3 sequence reads: CASSYGQGAREAFF. The CDR3 nucleotides read TGTGCCAGCAGTTACGGACAGGGGGCAAGGGAAGCTTTCTTT.

The rearrangement uses TRBV30 and TRBJ1-2, with 7 bases matching TRBD1. The CDR3 runs 12 residues. CDR1 is GTSNPN and CDR2 is SVGIG in the germline V gene (reference sequence). Losses at the gene ends were 2 bases for V and 4 bases for J; bases not matched to a gene: 1. The CDR3 DNA sequence: TGTGCCTGGAGTCAGGGGGGCTATGGCTACACCTTC. Translated, it gives CAWSQGGYGYTF.

The V and J genes are TRBV2 and TRBJ1-1; a possible D gene is TRBD1 (5 bases). Trimming removed 6 bases at V and 6 bases at J, with 20 bases between. Germline V gene sequence: CDR1 SNHLY, CDR2 FYNNEI. This CDR3 has 15 residues. The CDR3 DNA sequence: TGTGCCAGCAGGGGGGTCAGACACCGGATCGCTGAAGCTTTCTTT. It codes for CASRGVRHRIAEAFF.

This clone was observed a handful of times. The rearrangement joins TRBV7-8 to TRBJ2-2; 9 positions match TRBD1. Germline lookup yields CDR1 SGHVS and CDR2 FQNEAQ. This CDR3 is 15 amino acids long. V gave up 5 bases and J gave up 5 bases; unmatched junction bases: 6. The CDR3 sequence: CASSQGTGWTGELFF. CDR3 nucleotide sequence: TGTGCCAGCAGCCAAGGGACAGGGTGGACCGGGGAGCTGTTTTTT.